This TCR beta chain emerged from a study of blood T cells in healthy people across ages. Study-wide points: There was no known CMV status for donors, so expanded clonotype changes were possibly confounded.

The CDR3 covers 15 residues. Germline CDR1 reads MNHNY; CDR2 reads SVGAGI (reference sequence). Trimming cost V 0 bases and J 3 bases, with 10 bases left between them. The individuals who served as donors were healthy Caucasians living in Russia, aged about 6 to 100. Points on this clonotype: Its cognate antigen is unknown.

PCR was performed a second time for about 6 to 11 cycles using a sample-barcoded 5' primer and a J-beta primer mix. Via MiXCR, TCRdb re-called the 5' RACE reads, giving one row per CDR3 protein. The sample holds about 1,500,000 distinct CDR3 sequences, over 25% seen once. Sequences were obtained from blood. The clonotype comes from a woman under 40 in good health. The chain has TRBV6-6 and TRBJ2-3; D is perhaps TRBD2 (5 bases). CDR3 DNA: TGTGCCAGCAGTTACTCCCTAGCTACAACAGATACGCAGTATTTT. As protein: CASSYSLATTDTQYF.